Below, one T cell receptor beta chain is given with its context. Its antigen is not identified. This entry belongs to a study of cytomegalovirus exposure and HLA in healthy donors. Findings of the study overall: In a later analysis, a missense DCLRE1C variant was linked to TCR beta V- and J-gene trimming. In an earlier analysis, in roughly 580 donors, most V segments appeared productive either ~87% or ~30% of the time. HLA alleles were associated with 17,000 or so TCR beta sequences in a later analysis at 0.05 false discovery rate.

PCR involved 60 Vbeta and 13 Jbeta primers. Assay: immunoSEQ multiplex PCR; the TCRdb copy retains only in-frame clones and omits some. Among around 65,000 clones listed, 75% were seen once. V was pared by 0 bases and J by 7 bases, with 9 bases between. CDR1 and CDR2 from the germline V gene are LGHNA and YSLEER. The CDR3 sequence is 13 residues long. Sequences were obtained from PBMCs. The TCR originated in a woman younger than 45 in good health and CMV-seropositive. The genes are TRBV4-3 and TRBJ1-2, with D perhaps TRBD1 (5 bases). DNA for the CDR3: TGCGCCAGCAGCCAAGAGGAGGGGACTGGCTACACCTTC. Its translation: CASSQEEGTGYTF.